This T cell receptor (beta chain) originates from a study of vaccination and CD4 T cells after COVID-19. The CDR3 length is 15 residues. Trimming stripped 4 bases from V and 4 bases from J, with 13 bases between. CDR1 and CDR2 from the germline V gene are SGHTA and FQGNSA. With the Oncomine TCR Beta short-read assay, DNA from cultured CD4+ T cells was sequenced. TCRdb used MiXCR to reprocess the PCR reads, holding one entry per CDR3 protein. The table lists tens of thousands of distinct CDR3 sequences, around 62% of them singletons. The treatment was: roughly 10-day PBMC culture with coronavirus spike peptide pools or control peptides (ViraFEST assay). This clonotype is deemed medium-sized. The antigen remains undetermined.

The sequencing input was CD4+ T cells from blood, cultured in vitro. The chain recombines TRBV7-2 with TRBJ2-2; the D gene is possibly TRBD1 (6 bases). This clonotype originated in a human donor who had recovered from COVID-19. The CDR3 nucleotides are TGTGCCAGCAGCTCACAGGGCCGAAGCACCGGGGAGCTGTTTTTT. Protein product: CASSSQGRSTGELFF.